This TCR beta chain was found in a study of blood T cell repertoires in COVID-19. Study details: Italy, Spain and the United States were the sources of the convalescent and acute COVID-19 samples. Sources were T cells, B-cell-depleted T cells, or PBMCs; the material itself was cDNA or gDNA.

Per the authors' pipeline: For nucleated cells, counts were estimated from reference gene primer amplification. Sequencing was performed with immunoSEQ multiplex PCR; in TCRdb, only in-frame clones are kept and a portion is missing. The V and J calls and the clone size are those of that table, but D and trimming were determined from the DNA. This table has roughly 140,000 clones, around 81% appearing once. Sequencing input: peripheral blood. The clonotype originates from a woman aged 35 to 49 with active or convalescent COVID-19.

The CDR3: CASSHEPRQPNTEAFF. The CDR3 DNA reads as TGCGCCAGCAGCCACGAACCGAGACAGCCGAACACTGAAGCTTTCTTT. The rearrangement links TRBV4-3 to TRBJ1-1; tentative D call: TRBD1 (5 bases). V was trimmed by 3 bases and J by 1 base, leaving 15 bases between them. The V gene's germline CDR1 is LGHNA and CDR2 YSLEER. This CDR3 contains 16 residues.